Listed below are T cell receptor beta chains from one sample, sequenced in a study of CD8 T cells in ankylosing spondylitis. Via MiXCR, TCRdb re-called the 5' RACE reads, giving one row per CDR3 protein. The table shows 200,000 to 250,000 distinct CDR3 sequences, with roughly a tenth occurring only once. The specimen was blood, either unsorted or a sorted T cell fraction (not recorded which). These receptors originate from a male donor with ankylosing spondylitis or in good health (not recorded which). Each CDR3 is given with its conserved first and last residue. A D gene is named only where the DNA matches it firmly. Clone sizes are given selectively: once, few, many, or a class where the clone is expanded.

d_gene	v_gene	abundance	j_gene	CDR3aa	CDR3nt
-	TRBV5-1	many	TRBJ2-5	CASSSPGKETQYF	TGCGCCAGCAGCTCCCCAGGGAAAGAGACCCAGTACTTC
TRBD1	TRBV5-4	many	TRBJ2-7	CASSSDRGPMYEQYF	TGTGCCAGCAGCTCGGACAGGGGGCCTATGTACGAGCAGTACTTC
TRBD2	TRBV20-1	many	TRBJ2-5	CSARASGGVAQYF	TGCAGTGCTAGAGCTAGCGGGGGGGTGGCCCAGTACTTC
-	TRBV20-1	-	TRBJ2-5	CSAHRSSGTPYF	TGCAGTGCTCATAGGTCTTCCGGGACCCCGTACTTC
-	TRBV30	many	TRBJ2-6	CAWTKSTGANVLTF	TGTGCCTGGACGAAGTCAACTGGGGCCAACGTCCTGACTTTC
-	TRBV7-2	-	TRBJ2-5	CASSLDGGRSKTQYF	TGTGCCAGCAGCTTAGATGGGGGGCGCAGTAAGACCCAGTACTTC
TRBD2	TRBV24-1	many	TRBJ2-1	CATSDFISSGVNEQFF	TGTGCCACCAGTGATTTCATCTCTAGCGGGGTAAATGAGCAGTTCTTC
-	TRBV20-1	-	TRBJ1-3	CSARDWGYGNTIYF	TGCAGTGCTAGAGATTGGGGGTACGGAAACACCATATATTTT
-	TRBV20-1	few	TRBJ1-2	CSAREDDARGYTF	TGCAGTGCTAGAGAGGACGATGCTAGGGGCTACACCTTC
TRBD1	TRBV7-2	-	TRBJ2-7	CASSLATGGSSYEQYF	TGTGCCAGCAGCTTAGCGACAGGGGGCTCAAGCTACGAGCAGTACTTC
-	TRBV3-1	many	TRBJ1-5	CASSQQSSNQPQHF	TGTGCCAGCAGCCAACAGTCCAGCAATCAGCCCCAGCATTTT
-	TRBV7-3	many	TRBJ2-5	CASSLTQQETQYF	TGTGCCAGCAGCTTAACGCAGCAAGAGACCCAGTACTTC
-	TRBV19	many	TRBJ1-5	CASSIDTEGNQPQHF	TGTGCCAGTAGTATAGACACAGAAGGCAATCAGCCCCAGCATTTT
-	TRBV12-3/TRBV12-4	many	TRBJ2-5	CASSSWTQETQYF	TGTGCCAGCTCTAGTTGGACCCAAGAGACCCAGTACTTC
-	TRBV20-1	few	TRBJ1-1	CSANQGGVVTEAFF	TGCAGTGCTAATCAAGGCGGGGTTGTCACTGAAGCTTTCTTT
TRBD2	TRBV3-1	many	TRBJ2-1	CASSQDVSGGREQFF	TGTGCCAGCAGCCAAGATGTTAGCGGGGGAAGGGAGCAGTTCTTC
TRBD1	TRBV20-1	few	TRBJ2-2	CSARNRGPNTGELFF	TGCAGTGCTAGGAACAGGGGGCCGAACACCGGGGAGCTGTTTTTT
-	TRBV7-2	many	TRBJ1-3	CASSSGPSSGNTIYF	TGTGCCAGCAGCTCCGGGCCCAGCAGTGGAAACACCATATATTTT
-	TRBV3-1	many	TRBJ2-7	CASSQEGDYEQYF	TGTGCCAGCAGCCAAGAGGGGGACTACGAGCAGTACTTC
-	TRBV9	few	TRBJ2-1	CASSVVGDNEQFF	TGTGCCAGCAGTGTGGTGGGGGACAATGAGCAGTTCTTC
TRBD2	TRBV6-1	-	TRBJ2-1	CASRFRTSGGANEQFF	TGTGCCAGCAGGTTCCGAACTAGCGGGGGGGCGAATGAGCAGTTCTTC
-	TRBV6-1	many	TRBJ2-2	CASNRGDTGELFF	TGTGCCAGCAATAGAGGGGACACCGGGGAGCTGTTTTTT